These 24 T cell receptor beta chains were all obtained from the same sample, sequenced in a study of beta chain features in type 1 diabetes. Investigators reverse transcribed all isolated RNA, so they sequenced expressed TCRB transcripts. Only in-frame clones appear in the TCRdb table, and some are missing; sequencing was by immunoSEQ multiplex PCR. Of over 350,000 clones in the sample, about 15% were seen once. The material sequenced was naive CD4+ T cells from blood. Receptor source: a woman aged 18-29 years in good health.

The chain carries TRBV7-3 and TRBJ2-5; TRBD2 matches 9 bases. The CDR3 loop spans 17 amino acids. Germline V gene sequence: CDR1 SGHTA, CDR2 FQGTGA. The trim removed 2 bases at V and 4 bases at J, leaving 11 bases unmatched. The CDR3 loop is CASSLRGSGSSGETQYF. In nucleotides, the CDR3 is TGTGCCAGCAGCTTACGGGGTAGCGGGAGCTCGGGAGAGACCCAGTACTTC.

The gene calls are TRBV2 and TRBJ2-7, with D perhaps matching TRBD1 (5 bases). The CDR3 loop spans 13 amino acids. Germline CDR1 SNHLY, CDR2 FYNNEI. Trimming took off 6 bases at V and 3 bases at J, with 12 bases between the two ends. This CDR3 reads CASSFSRVYEQYF. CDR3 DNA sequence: TGTGCCAGCAGCTTCTCCAGGGTCTACGAGCAGTACTTC.

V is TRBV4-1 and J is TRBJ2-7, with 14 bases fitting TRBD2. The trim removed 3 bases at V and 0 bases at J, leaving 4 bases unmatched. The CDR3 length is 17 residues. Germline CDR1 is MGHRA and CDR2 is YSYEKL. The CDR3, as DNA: TGCGCCAGCAGCCAGGCCGGGACTAGCGGGAGCTCCTACGAGCAGTACTTC. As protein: CASSQAGTSGSSYEQYF.

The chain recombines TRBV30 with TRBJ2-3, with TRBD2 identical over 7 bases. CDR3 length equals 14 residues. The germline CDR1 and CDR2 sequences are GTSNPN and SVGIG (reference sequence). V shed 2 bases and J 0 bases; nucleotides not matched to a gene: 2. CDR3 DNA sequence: TGTGCCTGGAGTCGGGGGGTGAGCACAGATACGCAGTATTTT. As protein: CAWSRGVSTDTQYF.

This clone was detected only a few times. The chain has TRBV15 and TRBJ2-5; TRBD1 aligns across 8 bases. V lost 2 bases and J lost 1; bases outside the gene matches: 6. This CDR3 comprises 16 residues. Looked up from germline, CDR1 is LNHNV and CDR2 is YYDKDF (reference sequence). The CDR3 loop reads CATSRTYGQGQETQYF. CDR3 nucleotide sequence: TGTGCCACCAGCAGAACGTACGGACAGGGCCAAGAGACCCAGTACTTC.

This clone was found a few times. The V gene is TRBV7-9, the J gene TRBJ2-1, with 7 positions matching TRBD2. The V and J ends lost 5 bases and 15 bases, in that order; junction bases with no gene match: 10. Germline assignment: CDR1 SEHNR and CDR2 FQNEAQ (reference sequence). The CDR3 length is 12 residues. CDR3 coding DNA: TGTGCCAGCAGCCTACCGGGACTACTGTTGTTCTTC. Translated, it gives CASSLPGLLLFF.

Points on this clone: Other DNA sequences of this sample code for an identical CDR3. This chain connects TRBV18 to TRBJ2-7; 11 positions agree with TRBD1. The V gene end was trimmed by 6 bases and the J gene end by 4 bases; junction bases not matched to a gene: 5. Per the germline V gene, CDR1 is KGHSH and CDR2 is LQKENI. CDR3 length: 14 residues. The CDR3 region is CASSPGTGGYEQYF. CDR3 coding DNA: TGTGCCAGCTCCCCTGGGACAGGGGGTTACGAGCAGTACTTC.

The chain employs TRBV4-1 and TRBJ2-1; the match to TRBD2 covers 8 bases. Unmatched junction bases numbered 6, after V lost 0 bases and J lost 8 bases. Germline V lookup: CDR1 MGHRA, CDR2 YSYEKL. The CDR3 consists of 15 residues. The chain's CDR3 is CASSQDFPRGDEQFF. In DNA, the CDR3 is TGCGCCAGCAGCCAAGATTTCCCGCGGGGGGATGAGCAGTTCTTC.

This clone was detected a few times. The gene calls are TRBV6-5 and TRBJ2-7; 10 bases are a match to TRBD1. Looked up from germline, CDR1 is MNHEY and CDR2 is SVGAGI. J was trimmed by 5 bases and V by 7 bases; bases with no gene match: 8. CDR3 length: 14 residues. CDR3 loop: CASTEGQGIDEQYF. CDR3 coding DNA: TGTGCCAGCACTGAGGGACAGGGGATCGACGAGCAGTACTTC.

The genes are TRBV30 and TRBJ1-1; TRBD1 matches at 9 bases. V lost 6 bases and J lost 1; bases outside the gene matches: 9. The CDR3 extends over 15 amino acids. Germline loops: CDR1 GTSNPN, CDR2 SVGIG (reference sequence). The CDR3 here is CACRDRVGPNTEAFF. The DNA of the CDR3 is TGTGCCTGCAGGGACAGGGTCGGGCCGAACACTGAAGCTTTCTTT.

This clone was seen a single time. CDR3 DNA sequence: TGCGCCAGCAGCCAAGATCGCCACCCGGGACTAGCGGGAGTAGATACGCAGTATTTT. Protein product: CASSQDRHPGLAGVDTQYF. The chain has TRBV4-1 and TRBJ2-3; the match to TRBD2 covers 14 bases. Germline V gene lookup returns CDR1 MGHRA and CDR2 YSYEKL. J gave up 5 bases and V 0 bases, and 10 bases lay outside the gene matches. The CDR3 runs 19 residues.

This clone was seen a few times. Here the CDR3 DNA reads TGTGCCAGCCGACAGGGATCTTCTGGAAACACCATATATTTT. Translating gives CASRQGSSGNTIYF. V and J are TRBV6-5 and TRBJ1-3; 7 bases match TRBD1. This CDR3 has 14 amino acids. Germline CDR1 reads MNHEY; CDR2 reads SVGAGI. V trimming: 8 bases; J trimming: 1 base; junction bases outside the gene matches: 5.

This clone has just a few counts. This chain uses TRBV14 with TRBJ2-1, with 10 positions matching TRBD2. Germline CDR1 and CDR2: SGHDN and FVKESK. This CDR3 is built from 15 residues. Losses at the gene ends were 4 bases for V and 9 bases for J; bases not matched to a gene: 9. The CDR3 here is CASSLPGTSVSEQFF. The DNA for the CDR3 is TGTGCCAGCAGCCTCCCAGGGACTAGCGTGAGTGAGCAGTTCTTC.

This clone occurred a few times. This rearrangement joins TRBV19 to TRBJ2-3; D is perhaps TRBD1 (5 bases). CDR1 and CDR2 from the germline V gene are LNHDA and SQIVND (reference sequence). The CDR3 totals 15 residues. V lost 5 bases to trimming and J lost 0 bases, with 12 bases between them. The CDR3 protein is CASSAQGSSTDTQYF. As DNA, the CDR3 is TGTGCCAGTAGTGCTCAGGGTTCTAGCACAGATACGCAGTATTTT.

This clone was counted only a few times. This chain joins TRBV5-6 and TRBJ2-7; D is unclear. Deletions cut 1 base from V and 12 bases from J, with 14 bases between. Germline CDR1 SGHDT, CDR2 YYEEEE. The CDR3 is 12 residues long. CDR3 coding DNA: TGTGCCAGCAGCTTGACAAGCGCCATTCGGTACTTC. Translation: CASSLTSAIRYF.

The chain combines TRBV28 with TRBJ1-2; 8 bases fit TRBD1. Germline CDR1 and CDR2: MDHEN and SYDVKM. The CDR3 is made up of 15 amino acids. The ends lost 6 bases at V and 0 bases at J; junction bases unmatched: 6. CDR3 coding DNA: TGTGCCAGCAGGAGGACAGGGTTTCCTAACTATGGCTACACCTTC. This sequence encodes CASRRTGFPNYGYTF.

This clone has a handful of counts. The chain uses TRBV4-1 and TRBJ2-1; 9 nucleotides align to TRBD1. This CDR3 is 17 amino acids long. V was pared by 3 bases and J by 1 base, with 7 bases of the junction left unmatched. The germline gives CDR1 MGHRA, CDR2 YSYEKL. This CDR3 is CASSHDRTGASYNEQFF. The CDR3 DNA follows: TGCGCCAGCAGCCATGACAGGACAGGGGCTTCCTACAATGAGCAGTTCTTC.

The CDR3 spells CASSQTSGRAGETQYF. The DNA for the CDR3 is TGTGCCAGCAGCCAGACTAGCGGGAGGGCCGGGGAGACCCAGTACTTC. The chain has TRBV14 and TRBJ2-5; 14 nucleotides align to TRBD2. The V gene end was trimmed by 3 bases and the J gene end by 5 bases; junction bases not matched to a gene: 5. Germline CDR1 is SGHDN and CDR2 is FVKESK. The CDR3 runs 16 residues. Full variable domain (outside the CDR3, taken from reference TRBV14 and TRBJ2-5): EAGVTQFPSHSVIEKGQTVTLRCDPISGHDNLYWYRRVMGKEIKFLLHFVKESKQDESGMPNNRFLAERTGGTYSTLKVQPAELEDSGVYFCASSQTSGRAGETQYFGPGTRLLVL.

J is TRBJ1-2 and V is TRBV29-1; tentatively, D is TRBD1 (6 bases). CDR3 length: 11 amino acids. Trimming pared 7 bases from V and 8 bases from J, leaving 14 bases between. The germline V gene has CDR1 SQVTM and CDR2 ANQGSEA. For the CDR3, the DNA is TGCAGCGCAAACAGGGTTGAGGGCTACACCTTC. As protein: CSANRVEGYTF.

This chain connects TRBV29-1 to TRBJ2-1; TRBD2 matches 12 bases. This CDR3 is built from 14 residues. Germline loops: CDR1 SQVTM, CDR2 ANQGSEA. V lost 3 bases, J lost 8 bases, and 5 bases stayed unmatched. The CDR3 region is CSVDRLAGEDEQFF. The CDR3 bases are TGCAGCGTTGATCGACTAGCGGGAGAGGATGAGCAGTTCTTC.

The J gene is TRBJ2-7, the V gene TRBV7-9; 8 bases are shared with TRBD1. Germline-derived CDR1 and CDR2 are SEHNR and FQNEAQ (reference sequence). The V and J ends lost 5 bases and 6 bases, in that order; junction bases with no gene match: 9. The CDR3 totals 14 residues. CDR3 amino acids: CASSLGTGWFEQYF. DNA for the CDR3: TGTGCCAGCAGCCTGGGGACAGGTTGGTTCGAGCAGTACTTC.

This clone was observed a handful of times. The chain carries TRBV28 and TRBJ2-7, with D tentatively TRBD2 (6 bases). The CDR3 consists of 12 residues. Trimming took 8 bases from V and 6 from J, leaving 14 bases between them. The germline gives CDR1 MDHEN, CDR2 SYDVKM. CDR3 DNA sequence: TGTGCCAGCGGTAGGGAGGTTGGCGAGCAGTACTTC. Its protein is CASGREVGEQYF.

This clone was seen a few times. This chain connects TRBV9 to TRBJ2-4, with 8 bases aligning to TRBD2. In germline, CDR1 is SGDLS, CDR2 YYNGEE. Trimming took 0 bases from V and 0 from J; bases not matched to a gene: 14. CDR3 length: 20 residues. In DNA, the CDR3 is TGTGCCAGCAGCGTAGCTACGGGAGGGGCAGGCGCCCTAGCCAAAAACATTCAGTACTTC. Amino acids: CASSVATGGAGALAKNIQYF.

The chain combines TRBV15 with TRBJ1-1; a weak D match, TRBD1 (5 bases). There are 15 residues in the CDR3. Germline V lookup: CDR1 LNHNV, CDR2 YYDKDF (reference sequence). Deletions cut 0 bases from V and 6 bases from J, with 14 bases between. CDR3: CATSRDSGGLSEAFF. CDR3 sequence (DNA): TGTGCCACCAGCAGAGATTCCGGGGGATTATCTGAAGCTTTCTTT. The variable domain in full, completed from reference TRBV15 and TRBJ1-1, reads DAMVIQNPRYQVTQFGKPVTLSCSQTLNHNVMYWYQQKSSQAPKLLFHYYDKDFNNEADTPDNFQSRRPNTSFCFLDIRSPGLGDTAMYLCATSRDSGGLSEAFFGQGTRLTVV.